This TCR beta chain was obtained from a study of T cells in Graves' hyperthyroidism and ophthalmopathy. This clonotype was recorded many times. Its specificity is unknown. Notes on the study in general: Most expanded thyroid clonotypes above 0.001 also appeared in blood. Progression to ophthalmopathy was predicted a median of roughly seven months early.

This CDR3 is built from 15 residues. Deletions cut 2 bases from V and 0 bases from J, with 7 bases between. Germline values: CDR1 LNHDA, CDR2 SQIVND (reference sequence). Patients were excluded for uncontrolled infection, other autoimmune disease, pregnancy or lactation. TCR beta CDR3 regions were amplified from RNA. In the first-round RT-PCR of the TCR CDR3, the HTBI primer set was used. TCRdb ran MiXCR on the multiplex PCR reads and lists one entry per CDR3 protein. Seen here are 500,000 to 650,000 distinct CDR3 sequences, roughly 45% observed once, and the top ten hold around two fifths. This TCR derives from an adult woman with Graves' disease, either hyperthyroidism or ophthalmopathy (not recorded which). Source material: peripheral blood or thyroid tissue (not recorded which). The chain combines TRBV19 with TRBJ2-2; D is unclear. CDR3 loop: CASSIFGTNTGELFF. Written as DNA, the CDR3 is TGTGCCAGTAGTATATTTGGCACGAACACCGGGGAGCTGTTTTTT. Full variable domain (outside the CDR3, taken from reference TRBV19 and TRBJ2-2): DGGITQSPKYLFRKEGQNVTLSCEQNLNHDAMYWYRQDPGQGLRLIYYSQIVNDFQKGDIAEGYSVSREKKESFPLTVTSAQKNPTAFYLCASSIFGTNTGELFFGEGSRLTVL.